This entry lists 32 T cell receptor beta chains sequenced from one sample in a study of Ad26.COV2.S vaccination and SARS-CoV-2 variants. Profiled with immunoSEQ multiplex PCR; TCRdb holds only in-frame clones, not every one. The sample includes approximately 400,000 clones, around 83% seen only once; the top ten take about 3.3%. The treatment was: about 20 received Ad26.COV2.S at low or high dose, single or two shots; roughly five received placebo; per-sample allocation not given. Collection of the samples took place on day 63 after the first injection of vaccine or placebo. The sequences come from peripheral blood, collected in a trial of Ad26.COV2.S vaccine versus placebo. These TCRs come from a person between 18 and 59 years old who received the Ad26.COV2.S COVID-19 vaccine or a placebo.

The J gene is TRBJ2-7, the V gene TRBV6-5; no firm D call. Germline V gives CDR1 MNHEY, CDR2 SVGAGI. This CDR3 is built from 14 residues. The V end was cut by 3 bases, the J end by 6 bases, with 15 bases between. CDR3 DNA sequence: TGTGCCAGCAGTTATGGGTCCGGGTCGGGCGAGCAGTACTTC. It translates to CASSYGSGSGEQYF.

This sequence joins TRBV9 and TRBJ2-7, with 7 bases identical to TRBD2. This CDR3 has 16 residues. The germline gives CDR1 SGDLS, CDR2 YYNGEE. The trim removed 3 bases at V and 6 bases at J, leaving 15 bases unmatched. CDR3 nucleotides: TGTGCCAGCAGCGGAGCCCGCGGGGGAACTGTTTCCGAGCAGTACTTC. This gives the protein CASSGARGGTVSEQYF. Combining the CDR3 with reference TRBV9 and TRBJ2-7 gives the whole variable domain DSGVTQTPKHLITATGQRVTLRCSPRSGDLSVYWYQQSLDQGLQFLIQYYNGEERAKGNILERFSAQQFPDLHSELNLSSLELGDSALYFCASSGARGGTVSEQYFGPGTRLTVT.

The J gene is TRBJ1-1, the V gene TRBV5-1, with D possibly being TRBD1 (6 bases). CDR3 size: 15 residues. CDR1 SGHRS and CDR2 YFSETQ come from the germline V gene. Trimming shortened V by 4 bases and J by 3 bases, and 16 bases separated the two germline ends. The CDR3 region has the DNA TGCGCCAGCAGCCGAACTGTACAGGGTTACACTGAAGCTTTCTTT. Translating it yields CASSRTVQGYTEAFF.

This chain connects TRBV18 to TRBJ2-3; no reliable D call. CDR3 length equals 14 residues. Trimming removed 2 bases at V and 6 bases at J, with 12 bases between. CDR1 and CDR2 from the germline V gene are KGHSH and LQKENI. The CDR3 coding sequence is TGTGCCAGCTCACCATCCACGATGGCGGATACGCAGTATTTT. Its translation: CASSPSTMADTQYF.

The count of this clone is one. This chain joins TRBV30 and TRBJ2-7, with D perhaps matching TRBD1 (5 bases). The germline gives CDR1 GTSNPN, CDR2 SVGIG (reference sequence). The V and J ends lost 2 bases and 0 bases respectively, with 8 bases between them. This CDR3 contains 13 residues. As DNA, the CDR3 is TGTGCCTGGAGTCGAGACAGCTCCTACGAGCAGTACTTC. Its translation: CAWSRDSSYEQYF.

The chain recombines TRBV11-2 with TRBJ2-5; D uncertain. Germline-derived CDR1 and CDR2 are SGHAT and FQNNGV. V was clipped by 1 base and J by 1 base, with 10 bases between them. This CDR3 is built from 15 residues. CDR3 sequence: CASSLVQDLQETQYF. In DNA, the CDR3 is TGTGCCAGCAGCTTAGTTCAGGACCTCCAAGAGACCCAGTACTTC.

This chain joins TRBV6-5 and TRBJ1-3; perhaps TRBD1 as D (5 bases). The CDR3 has 14 amino acids. In germline, CDR1 is MNHEY, CDR2 SVGAGI. Trimming removed 6 bases at V and 0 bases at J, with 9 bases between. The CDR3: CASRSDSSGNTIYF. The CDR3 nucleotides are TGTGCCAGCAGAAGCGACAGCTCTGGAAACACCATATATTTT.

The chain combines TRBV4-1 with TRBJ1-3; no reliable D call. The CDR3 has 15 residues. Trimming removed 4 bases at V and 1 base at J, with 11 bases between. CDR1 MGHRA and CDR2 YSYEKL come from the germline V gene. CDR3 sequence: CASSLDSLSGNTIYF. CDR3 bases: TGCGCCAGCAGCCTGGACTCCTTATCTGGAAACACCATATATTTT.

The V gene is TRBV12-5, the J gene TRBJ2-3; perhaps TRBD2 as D (5 bases). The V and J ends lost 7 bases and 0 bases respectively, with 14 bases between them. This CDR3 has 15 amino acids. Per germline, CDR1 LGHNT and CDR2 FRNRAP. For the CDR3, the DNA is TGTGCTAGTGCCGGAGGACGTCCTAGCACAGATACGCAGTATTTT. Residues: CASAGGRPSTDTQYF.

The chain recombines TRBV7-9 with TRBJ2-2; TRBD2 matches at 7 bases. The junction had 12 bases not matched to a gene; V was cut back by 4 bases and J by 4 bases. CDR1 is SEHNR and CDR2 is FQNEAQ in the germline V gene (reference sequence). CDR3 size: 17 residues. CDR3 amino acids: CASSSSWGGAVTGELFF. Written as DNA, the CDR3 is TGTGCCAGCAGCTCTTCCTGGGGAGGGGCGGTCACCGGGGAGCTGTTTTTT.

The chain has TRBV25-1 and TRBJ1-2; D not certain. This CDR3 is 13 amino acids long. V was trimmed by 5 bases and J by 7 bases, leaving 14 bases between them. Germline V gene lookup returns CDR1 MGHDK and CDR2 SYGVNS. CDR3 region: CASSPRGWGGYTF. The CDR3 DNA reads as TGTGCCAGCAGTCCCCGAGGATGGGGTGGCTACACCTTC.

The V gene is TRBV5-1, the J gene TRBJ2-7, with 9 bases matching TRBD1. From germline, CDR1 is SGHRS and CDR2 YFSETQ. The CDR3 contains 15 residues. J lost 4 bases, V lost 4 bases, and 9 bases had no gene match. This chain's CDR3 is CASSRTGGREYEQYF. Here the CDR3 DNA reads TGCGCCAGCAGCCGTACAGGGGGCCGGGAGTACGAGCAGTACTTC.

The genes are TRBV7-9 and TRBJ1-1; 9 positions agree with TRBD1. The CDR3 is 17 amino acids. Germline CDR1 SEHNR, CDR2 FQNEAQ (reference sequence). Losses at the gene ends were 1 base for V and 3 bases for J; bases not matched to a gene: 9. The DNA of the CDR3 is TGTGCCAGCAGCTTAGTTCGCCGGGACAGGGCCCACACTGAAGCTTTCTTT. This gives the protein CASSLVRRDRAHTEAFF.

This chain joins TRBV6-5 and TRBJ2-1, with 7 bases identical to TRBD2. This CDR3 is built from 14 residues. The V and J ends lost 2 bases and 8 bases, in that order; junction bases with no gene match: 6. Germline V gene lookup returns CDR1 MNHEY and CDR2 SVGAGI. CDR3 protein: CASSYSGTGYEQFF. The CDR3 region has the DNA TGTGCCAGCAGTTACAGCGGGACTGGGTATGAGCAGTTCTTC.

This chain connects TRBV27 to TRBJ1-1; perhaps TRBD1 as D (5 bases). Germline CDR1 MNHEY, CDR2 SMNVEV (reference sequence). Trimming pared 8 bases from V and 4 bases from J, leaving 14 bases between. The CDR3 is 13 residues long. In DNA, the CDR3 is TGTGCCAGCGGGCGGGGACGGAGCACTGAAGCTTTCTTT. Translation: CASGRGRSTEAFF.

The chain carries TRBV18 and TRBJ2-1, with 9 bases matching TRBD2. Germline V gene lookup returns CDR1 KGHSH and CDR2 LQKENI. Trimming took 3 bases from V and 4 from J; bases not matched to a gene: 10. CDR3 length: 17 amino acids. This CDR3 is CASSPLTLAGGYNEQFF. CDR3 coding DNA: TGTGCCAGCTCACCCTTAACCTTGGCGGGGGGGTACAATGAGCAGTTCTTC.

This clone was recorded a few times. The V call is TRBV6-2 or TRBV6-3, the J call TRBJ2-2, with a weak D call TRBD2 (5 bases). The CDR3 has 15 residues. Germline CDR1 MNHEY, CDR2 SVGEGT. The V and J ends lost 6 bases and 6 bases respectively, with 17 bases between them. Here the CDR3 reads CASSRAVGVAGELFF. The DNA for the CDR3 is TGTGCCAGCAGCCGAGCGGTTGGAGTTGCCGGGGAGCTGTTTTTT.

The CDR3 region is CASSYSSSGLGEQYF. CDR3 nucleotides: TGTGCCAGCAGTTACTCTTCCAGCGGACTAGGCGAGCAGTACTTC. The chain employs TRBV6-5 and TRBJ2-7, with TRBD2 identical over 7 bases. The CDR3 is made up of 15 amino acids. CDR1 and CDR2 from the germline V gene are MNHEY and SVGAGI. V shed 0 bases and J 6 bases; nucleotides not matched to a gene: 8.

The V and J genes are TRBV5-1 and TRBJ1-6; perhaps TRBD1 as D (5 bases). The CDR3 covers 15 residues. The V and J ends lost 4 bases and 9 bases respectively, with 17 bases between them. Germline assignment: CDR1 SGHRS and CDR2 YFSETQ. The CDR3 sequence: CASSETAGSGSPLHF. DNA of the CDR3: TGCGCCAGCAGCGAGACAGCAGGTAGTGGTTCACCCCTCCACTTT. The full variable domain, its missing parts supplied by reference TRBV5-1 and TRBJ1-6, is KAGVTQTPRYLIKTRGQQVTLSCSPISGHRSVSWYQQTPGQGLQFLFEYFSETQRNKGNFPGRFSGRQFSNSRSEMNVSTLELGDSALYLCASSETAGSGSPLHFGNGTRLTVT.

The V and J genes are TRBV19 and TRBJ1-1; 7 positions match TRBD1. The J segment lost 1 base and the V segment lost 2 bases, leaving 1 base of the junction unmatched. Germline V CDR1 and CDR2: LNHDA, SQIVND (reference sequence). The CDR3 runs 14 residues. In DNA, the CDR3 is TGTGCCAGTAGTATAAGGGACAGGAACACTGAAGCTTTCTTT. It is translated as CASSIRDRNTEAFF.

This rearrangement joins TRBV19 to TRBJ1-4, with 9 nucleotides matching TRBD1. From germline, CDR1 is LNHDA and CDR2 SQIVND (reference sequence). V shed 4 bases, J shed 8 bases, and the junction held 14 bases outside the gene matches. The CDR3 is made up of 17 amino acids. CDR3 nucleotides: TGTGCCAGTAGTAAAACCCCGGGACAGGGTCAGAAAGAAAAACTGTTTTTT. Its translation: CASSKTPGQGQKEKLFF.

V and J are TRBV5-4 and TRBJ2-1, with TRBD2 matching over 7 bases. Germline V gene lookup returns CDR1 SGHNT and CDR2 YYREEE (reference sequence). V was pared by 2 bases and J by 5 bases, with 7 bases of the junction left unmatched. This CDR3 has 15 residues. The chain's CDR3 is CASSFPGTINNEQFF. CDR3 coding DNA: TGTGCCAGCAGCTTTCCCGGGACTATTAACAATGAGCAGTTCTTC.

The chain combines TRBV4-3 with TRBJ2-5; possibly TRBD1 for D (5 bases). Germline CDR1 LGHNA, CDR2 YSLEER. Trimming left V 1 base short and J 13 bases short, with 22 bases between. The CDR3 contains 15 residues. The CDR3 DNA is TGCGCCAGCAGCCAAGTCAGCAGTGTCGGGCAGGGTTTGTACTTC. Encoded protein: CASSQVSSVGQGLYF.

V and J are TRBV9 and TRBJ2-1; D assignment may be TRBD1 or TRBD2 (5 bases each). Germline assignment: CDR1 SGDLS and CDR2 YYNGEE. V dropped 0 bases and J dropped 5 bases, with 12 bases sitting between them. The CDR3 is made up of 15 amino acids. CDR3 DNA sequence: TGTGCCAGCAGCGTAGATCCGGGGCAACACAATGAGCAGTTCTTC. It is translated as CASSVDPGQHNEQFF.

The chain has TRBV11-3 and TRBJ2-1; no definite D call. Trimming took 4 bases from V and 8 from J, leaving 21 bases between them. This CDR3 has 16 residues. Germline values: CDR1 SGHNT, CDR2 YENEEA. The CDR3: CASSSPLYDGAHEQFF. The CDR3 coding sequence is TGTGCCAGCAGCTCCCCCCTCTATGATGGCGCGCATGAGCAGTTCTTC. Supplemented by reference TRBV11-3 and TRBJ2-1, the full variable domain reads EAGVVQSPRYKIIEKKQPVAFWCNPISGHNTLYWYLQNLGQGPELLIRYENEEAVDDSQLPKDRFSAERLKGVDSTLKIQPAELGDSAVYLCASSSPLYDGAHEQFFGPGTRLTVL.

The CDR3 reads CASNPQAASGRTRDTQYF. The CDR3 DNA reads TGTGCCAGTAACCCACAGGCGGCTAGCGGGAGGACTCGCGATACGCAGTATTTT. The V gene is TRBV19, the J gene TRBJ2-3; TRBD2 matches 11 bases. The CDR3 runs 18 residues. V dropped 7 bases and J dropped 6; count of bases not matched to a gene: 18. CDR1 and CDR2 from the germline V gene are LNHDA and SQIVND (reference sequence).

This rearrangement joins TRBV4-3 to TRBJ2-3; 11 positions agree with TRBD2. Unmatched junction bases numbered 6, after V lost 1 base and J lost 6 bases. The CDR3 has 16 amino acids. The germline V gene encodes CDR1 LGHNA and CDR2 YSLEER. Written as DNA, the CDR3 is TGCGCCAGCAGCCAAGTGGGGACTAGCGGTAAGGATACGCAGTATTTT. Protein product: CASSQVGTSGKDTQYF.

The CDR3: CASSPIRTAQETQYF. As DNA, the CDR3 is TGTGCCAGCTCACCGATACGGACGGCGCAAGAGACCCAGTACTTC. This sequence joins TRBV18 and TRBJ2-5; D is ambiguous. This CDR3 is 15 amino acids long. Germline-derived CDR1 and CDR2 are KGHSH and LQKENI. V was pared by 3 bases and J by 2 bases, with 13 bases between.

The rearrangement joins TRBV18 to TRBJ1-1; D is undetermined. This CDR3 is built from 13 residues. The germline gives CDR1 KGHSH, CDR2 LQKENI. Between the trimmed V and J ends, which lost 6 bases and 10 bases, there was a span of 18 bases. CDR3 in amino acids: CASSPGGFLGAFF. The CDR3 nucleotides are TGTGCCAGCTCCCCCGGAGGTTTTCTTGGAGCTTTCTTT.

This chain links TRBV6-1 with TRBJ2-3, with 8 bases identical to TRBD2. The CDR3 is 15 amino acids. Germline CDR1 MNHNS, CDR2 SASEGT. The J segment lost 4 bases and the V segment lost 5 bases, leaving 8 bases of the junction unmatched. For the CDR3, the DNA is TGTGCCAGCAGTCTCTTCGCAGCGGGGGCAGATACGCAGTATTTT. Translating gives CASSLFAAGADTQYF.

V gene TRBV18 combines with J gene TRBJ1-1; the D is unclear. The CDR3 consists of 15 residues. Trimming stripped 2 bases from V and 6 bases from J, with 16 bases between. Per the germline V gene, CDR1 is KGHSH and CDR2 is LQKENI. DNA for the CDR3: TGTGCCAGCTCACCATTGGTGTCGATGGCGGCTGAAGCTTTCTTT. Protein: CASSPLVSMAAEAFF.

The gene calls are TRBV5-5 and TRBJ1-3; D is undetermined. Germline assignment: CDR1 SGHKS and CDR2 YYEKEE (reference sequence). Trimming pared 5 bases from V and 1 base from J, leaving 7 bases between. There are 13 residues in the CDR3. The CDR3 nucleotides read TGTGCCAGCAGTTCACGTTCTGGAAACACCATATATTTT. Amino acid sequence: CASSSRSGNTIYF.